The clone carrying this TCR beta chain has a handful of counts. Generated by immunoSEQ multiplex PCR, the TCRdb table keeps only in-frame clones and is missing some. The sample includes about 25,000 clones, 80% to 85% of them seen just once. This sample stems from a study of T cells in tumors after PD-1 blockade. Germline CDR1 and CDR2: MNHEY and SVGEGT. Trimming left V 2 bases short and J 4 bases short, with 8 bases between. The CDR3 consists of 13 residues. Source: PBMCs, taken after anti-PD-1 treatment. The receptor was derived from a human donor with basal cell carcinoma. The chain couples TRBV6-2 or TRBV6-3 to TRBJ1-1; no reliable D call. The CDR3 here is CASSYRFGTEAFF. The CDR3, as DNA: TGTGCCAGCAGTTACAGGTTTGGCACTGAAGCTTTCTTT.